These T cell receptor beta chains were read from a single sample in a study of identical twins. Each CDR3 protein gets one entry after TCRdb re-called the 5' RACE reads with MiXCR. The sample consists of 300,000 or so distinct CDR3 sequences, 9.5% of them appearing once. The sample also formed part of further work on yellow fever vaccine responses in identical twins.

Source material: CD8+ T cells sorted from blood. The source is a woman aged 18-29 years in good health. The CDR3 runs from the conserved cysteine through the conserved F or W. Each record gives: V gene, J gene, D gene, clone size, CDR3 protein, CDR3 DNA. D genes are given only for firm matches. Clone sizes are given selectively: once, few, many, or a class where the clone is expanded.

v_call: TRBV28
j_call: TRBJ2-7
d_call: .
clone_size: .
cdr3_aa: CASSLSSRGYEQYF
cdr3_nt: TGTGCCAGCAGTTTAAGCTCGAGGGGGTACGAGCAGTACTTC

v_call: TRBV10-3
j_call: TRBJ2-7
d_call: TRBD1
clone_size: many
cdr3_aa: CAISSPGTEFYEQYF
cdr3_nt: TGTGCCATCAGTTCACCCGGGACAGAGTTCTACGAGCAGTACTTC

v_call: TRBV29-1
j_call: TRBJ2-7
d_call: .
clone_size: few
cdr3_aa: CSVGRVGEVYEQYF
cdr3_nt: TGCAGCGTTGGCCGGGTTGGTGAAGTATACGAGCAGTACTTC

v_call: TRBV20-1
j_call: TRBJ1-1
d_call: .
clone_size: .
cdr3_aa: CSARVRGPGFPEAFF
cdr3_nt: TGCAGTGCTAGAGTCAGAGGTCCGGGCTTCCCTGAAGCTTTCTTT

v_call: TRBV12-3/TRBV12-4
j_call: TRBJ2-5
d_call: TRBD1
clone_size: .
cdr3_aa: CASRRQGAGETQYF
cdr3_nt: TGTGCCAGCAGACGACAGGGGGCGGGGGAGACCCAGTACTTC

v_call: TRBV12-3/TRBV12-4
j_call: TRBJ2-5
d_call: TRBD1
clone_size: .
cdr3_aa: CASSFWAIQGQETQYF
cdr3_nt: TGTGCCAGCAGTTTCTGGGCCATACAGGGGCAAGAGACCCAGTACTTC

v_call: TRBV7-9
j_call: TRBJ2-3
d_call: .
clone_size: many
cdr3_aa: CASRGTKRLDTQYF
cdr3_nt: TGTGCCAGCCGGGGGACGAAACGACTGGATACGCAGTATTTT

v_call: TRBV29-1
j_call: TRBJ2-1
d_call: TRBD1
clone_size: many
cdr3_aa: CSVKTGAFYYEQFF
cdr3_nt: TGCAGCGTTAAAACAGGGGCTTTTTACTATGAGCAGTTCTTC

v_call: TRBV20-1
j_call: TRBJ2-7
d_call: .
clone_size: many
cdr3_aa: CSARVVGGGSYEQYF
cdr3_nt: TGCAGTGCTAGAGTGGTGGGAGGAGGCTCCTACGAGCAGTACTTC

v_call: TRBV18
j_call: TRBJ2-7
d_call: TRBD1
clone_size: few
cdr3_aa: CASSLPHRGLYEQYF
cdr3_nt: TGTGCCAGCTCGCTACCTCACAGGGGGCTCTACGAGCAGTACTTC

v_call: TRBV12-3/TRBV12-4
j_call: TRBJ2-1
d_call: .
clone_size: many
cdr3_aa: CASSRDFLHNEQFF
cdr3_nt: TGTGCCAGCAGTAGGGACTTTTTGCACAATGAGCAGTTCTTC

v_call: TRBV7-9
j_call: TRBJ2-5
d_call: TRBD1
clone_size: .
cdr3_aa: CASSLVQGAGETQYF
cdr3_nt: TGTGCCAGCAGCTTAGTTCAGGGGGCAGGAGAGACCCAGTACTTC

v_call: TRBV4-1
j_call: TRBJ2-2
d_call: .
clone_size: few
cdr3_aa: CASSTLNTGELFF
cdr3_nt: TGCGCCAGCAGTACCCTTAACACCGGGGAGCTGTTTTTT

v_call: TRBV29-1
j_call: TRBJ2-7
d_call: TRBD2
clone_size: many
cdr3_aa: CSVVASGGSYEQYF
cdr3_nt: TGCAGCGTTGTAGCTAGCGGGGGTTCCTACGAGCAGTACTTC

v_call: TRBV20-1
j_call: TRBJ2-7
d_call: TRBD2
clone_size: .
cdr3_aa: CSATGLAGIGVVDEQYF
cdr3_nt: TGCAGTGCTACCGGACTAGCGGGCATTGGGGTGGTGGACGAGCAGTACTTC

v_call: TRBV14
j_call: TRBJ2-5
d_call: .
clone_size: .
cdr3_aa: CASSTRTREETQYF
cdr3_nt: TGTGCCAGCAGTACAAGGACCCGGGAGGAGACCCAGTACTTC

v_call: TRBV2
j_call: TRBJ2-1
d_call: TRBD2
clone_size: .
cdr3_aa: CASSPRDYDNEQFF
cdr3_nt: TGTGCCAGCAGTCCTCGGGACTACGACAATGAGCAGTTCTTC

v_call: TRBV11-2
j_call: TRBJ2-5
d_call: .
clone_size: .
cdr3_aa: CASSLGTFVVQETQYF
cdr3_nt: TGTGCCAGCAGCTTAGGTACCTTCGTCGTACAAGAGACCCAGTACTTC

v_call: TRBV30
j_call: TRBJ2-5
d_call: TRBD1
clone_size: few
cdr3_aa: CAWETGMSETQYF
cdr3_nt: TGTGCCTGGGAGACAGGGATGAGCGAGACCCAGTACTTC

v_call: TRBV21-1
j_call: TRBJ2-7
d_call: .
clone_size: .
cdr3_aa: CASKTLYEQYF
cdr3_nt: TGTGCCAGTAAGACACTCTACGAGCAGTACTTC

v_call: TRBV7-6
j_call: TRBJ2-1
d_call: .
clone_size: many
cdr3_aa: CASSLAYGYNEQFF
cdr3_nt: TGTGCCAGCAGCTTAGCGTACGGTTACAATGAGCAGTTCTTC

v_call: TRBV14
j_call: TRBJ2-5
d_call: .
clone_size: .
cdr3_aa: CASSVYLSGGPVETQYF
cdr3_nt: TGTGCCAGCAGCGTCTACCTGTCAGGGGGGCCAGTAGAGACCCAGTACTTC

v_call: TRBV2
j_call: TRBJ1-1
d_call: .
clone_size: few
cdr3_aa: CASSGHYSPGNTEAFF
cdr3_nt: TGTGCCAGCAGTGGGCACTACTCCCCAGGGAACACTGAAGCTTTCTTT

v_call: TRBV3-1
j_call: TRBJ2-1
d_call: .
clone_size: many
cdr3_aa: CASSQDVGPNEQFF
cdr3_nt: TGTGCCAGCAGCCAAGACGTTGGTCCCAATGAGCAGTTCTTC

v_call: TRBV5-4
j_call: TRBJ1-1
d_call: .
clone_size: .
cdr3_aa: CASSTSQTAQTEAFF
cdr3_nt: TGTGCCAGCAGCACTAGCCAGACCGCCCAAACTGAAGCTTTCTTT

v_call: TRBV7-8
j_call: TRBJ2-1
d_call: TRBD2
clone_size: .
cdr3_aa: CASSLPAGVLNEQFF
cdr3_nt: TGTGCCAGCAGCTTGCCAGCGGGAGTGTTAAATGAGCAGTTCTTC

v_call: TRBV6-5
j_call: TRBJ1-1
d_call: .
clone_size: few
cdr3_aa: CASSYSRSTEAFF
cdr3_nt: TGTGCCAGCAGTTACTCGCGATCCACTGAAGCTTTCTTT

v_call: TRBV20-1
j_call: TRBJ2-1
d_call: TRBD2
clone_size: few
cdr3_aa: CSAINGLAGEGEQFF
cdr3_nt: TGCAGTGCAATAAATGGACTAGCGGGAGAGGGTGAGCAGTTCTTC

v_call: TRBV27
j_call: TRBJ2-5
d_call: .
clone_size: few
cdr3_aa: CASARAGETQYF
cdr3_nt: TGTGCCAGCGCAAGGGCGGGAGAGACCCAGTACTTC

v_call: TRBV4-2
j_call: TRBJ2-2
d_call: TRBD2
clone_size: .
cdr3_aa: CASSQWSGSNTGELFF
cdr3_nt: TGTGCCAGCAGCCAGTGGAGCGGGAGTAACACCGGGGAGCTGTTTTTT

v_call: TRBV5-6
j_call: TRBJ1-4
d_call: TRBD1
clone_size: few
cdr3_aa: CASSVISGGGEKLFF
cdr3_nt: TGTGCCAGCAGCGTAATCTCAGGGGGCGGTGAAAAACTGTTTTTT

v_call: TRBV4-1
j_call: TRBJ2-5
d_call: .
clone_size: few
cdr3_aa: CASSLGPQAETQYF
cdr3_nt: TGCGCCAGCAGCCTCGGGCCACAGGCCGAAACCCAGTACTTC

v_call: TRBV20-1
j_call: TRBJ2-5
d_call: TRBD2
clone_size: many
cdr3_aa: CSARDEELAAIQETQYF
cdr3_nt: TGCAGTGCTAGAGATGAGGAGCTAGCGGCGATTCAAGAGACCCAGTACTTC

v_call: TRBV5-1
j_call: TRBJ1-2
d_call: .
clone_size: .
cdr3_aa: CASTEGNYGYTF
cdr3_nt: TGCGCCAGCACCGAGGGGAACTATGGCTACACCTTC

v_call: TRBV29-1
j_call: TRBJ2-7
d_call: TRBD1
clone_size: .
cdr3_aa: CSVGGQGGTYEQYF
cdr3_nt: TGCAGCGTGGGGGGACAGGGAGGGACCTACGAGCAGTACTTC

v_call: TRBV9
j_call: TRBJ2-5
d_call: TRBD1
clone_size: .
cdr3_aa: CASSVETGTGIVETQYF
cdr3_nt: TGTGCCAGCAGCGTGGAAACCGGGACAGGGATTGTGGAGACCCAGTACTTC

v_call: TRBV7-2
j_call: TRBJ2-3
d_call: .
clone_size: .
cdr3_aa: CASSHPLTDTQYF
cdr3_nt: TGTGCCAGCAGCCACCCCCTCACAGATACGCAGTATTTT

v_call: TRBV12-3/TRBV12-4
j_call: TRBJ1-2
d_call: .
clone_size: few
cdr3_aa: CASSLAQQEHYGYTF
cdr3_nt: TGTGCCAGCAGTTTAGCACAGCAGGAACACTATGGCTACACCTTC

v_call: TRBV24-1
j_call: TRBJ2-1
d_call: TRBD2
clone_size: .
cdr3_aa: CATSQVGTSGSLFRDEQFF
cdr3_nt: TGTGCCACCAGCCAGGTAGGGACTAGCGGTTCCCTCTTCCGGGATGAGCAGTTCTTC

v_call: TRBV3-1
j_call: TRBJ1-1
d_call: .
clone_size: few
cdr3_aa: CASSPLGWNTEAFF
cdr3_nt: TGTGCCAGCAGCCCCCTCGGGTGGAACACTGAAGCTTTCTTT

v_call: TRBV27
j_call: TRBJ2-3
d_call: .
clone_size: few
cdr3_aa: CASSGVGGYTDTQYF
cdr3_nt: TGTGCCAGCAGTGGGGTAGGGGGTTACACAGATACGCAGTATTTT

v_call: TRBV7-6
j_call: TRBJ1-2
d_call: .
clone_size: .
cdr3_aa: CASSLAWSEAVGGYTF
cdr3_nt: TGTGCCAGCAGCTTAGCGTGGTCAGAGGCGGTTGGAGGCTACACCTTC

v_call: TRBV12-3/TRBV12-4
j_call: TRBJ2-5
d_call: TRBD2
clone_size: few
cdr3_aa: CASSSLAGGGEETQYF
cdr3_nt: TGTGCCAGCAGTTCACTAGCGGGAGGGGGGGAAGAGACCCAGTACTTC

v_call: TRBV15
j_call: TRBJ2-7
d_call: TRBD2
clone_size: many
cdr3_aa: CATSRASGSPDEQYF
cdr3_nt: TGTGCCACCAGCAGGGCAAGCGGGAGTCCTGACGAGCAGTACTTC

v_call: TRBV27
j_call: TRBJ2-1
d_call: TRBD2
clone_size: few
cdr3_aa: CASSLSTVYPRRRGGDEQFF
cdr3_nt: TGTGCCAGCAGTTTATCCACAGTGTATCCCCGGCGGCGGGGGGGCGATGAGCAGTTCTTC

v_call: TRBV10-3
j_call: TRBJ2-5
d_call: TRBD2
clone_size: few
cdr3_aa: CAISESGLAAPETQYF
cdr3_nt: TGTGCCATCAGTGAGTCTGGACTAGCGGCCCCGGAGACCCAGTACTTC

v_call: TRBV12-3/TRBV12-4
j_call: TRBJ1-1
d_call: TRBD1
clone_size: .
cdr3_aa: CASSLGRTGDTEAFF
cdr3_nt: TGTGCCAGCAGTTTAGGTCGGACAGGGGACACTGAAGCTTTCTTT

v_call: TRBV3-1
j_call: TRBJ2-7
d_call: .
clone_size: many
cdr3_aa: CASSPGLGPYEQYF
cdr3_nt: TGTGCCAGCAGCCCGGGGCTAGGTCCCTACGAGCAGTACTTC

v_call: TRBV4-1
j_call: TRBJ2-7
d_call: .
clone_size: .
cdr3_aa: CASSQDLLEQYF
cdr3_nt: TGCGCCAGCAGCCAAGATCTTCTCGAGCAGTACTTC

v_call: TRBV6-1
j_call: TRBJ2-2
d_call: TRBD1
clone_size: many
cdr3_aa: CASSFDRGNTGELFF
cdr3_nt: TGTGCCAGCAGCTTCGACAGGGGAAACACCGGGGAGCTGTTTTTT

v_call: TRBV18
j_call: TRBJ2-7
d_call: .
clone_size: .
cdr3_aa: CASGSGLGTYEQYF
cdr3_nt: TGTGCCAGCGGGTCTGGACTGGGCACCTACGAGCAGTACTTC

v_call: TRBV5-6
j_call: TRBJ2-7
d_call: .
clone_size: few
cdr3_aa: CASSGGIYEQYF
cdr3_nt: TGTGCCAGCAGCGGGGGCATCTACGAGCAGTACTTC

v_call: TRBV5-6
j_call: TRBJ2-6
d_call: .
clone_size: .
cdr3_aa: CASSPGRANVLTF
cdr3_nt: TGTGCCAGCAGCCCTGGGAGGGCCAACGTCCTGACTTTC

v_call: TRBV3-1
j_call: TRBJ2-7
d_call: TRBD2
clone_size: many
cdr3_aa: CASSQSGGAYEQYF
cdr3_nt: TGTGCCAGCAGTCAAAGCGGGGGCGCCTACGAGCAGTACTTC

v_call: TRBV11-1
j_call: TRBJ2-1
d_call: .
clone_size: .
cdr3_aa: CASSYTQRIHNEQFF
cdr3_nt: TGTGCCAGCAGCTATACCCAGCGGATCCACAATGAGCAGTTCTTC

v_call: TRBV10-3
j_call: TRBJ2-2
d_call: TRBD2
clone_size: .
cdr3_aa: CAISATSGGSTTGELFF
cdr3_nt: TGTGCCATCAGCGCGACTAGCGGGGGGTCGACCACCGGGGAGCTGTTTTTT

v_call: TRBV5-6
j_call: TRBJ1-2
d_call: TRBD1
clone_size: many
cdr3_aa: CASSSHPRGVYGYTF
cdr3_nt: TGTGCCAGCAGTTCCCACCCCAGGGGGGTGTATGGCTACACCTTC

v_call: TRBV29-1
j_call: TRBJ2-3
d_call: .
clone_size: .
cdr3_aa: CSVVPGTDTQYF
cdr3_nt: TGCAGCGTTGTCCCGGGCACAGATACGCAGTATTTT

v_call: TRBV7-6
j_call: TRBJ1-1
d_call: .
clone_size: few
cdr3_aa: CASSLPREGGPSTEAFF
cdr3_nt: TGTGCCAGCAGCCTCCCTCGGGAAGGGGGGCCGAGCACTGAAGCTTTCTTT

v_call: TRBV20-1
j_call: TRBJ2-1
d_call: TRBD1
clone_size: .
cdr3_aa: CSGRGLYLKYNEQFF
cdr3_nt: TGCAGTGGAAGGGGGCTTTACTTGAAATACAATGAGCAGTTCTTC